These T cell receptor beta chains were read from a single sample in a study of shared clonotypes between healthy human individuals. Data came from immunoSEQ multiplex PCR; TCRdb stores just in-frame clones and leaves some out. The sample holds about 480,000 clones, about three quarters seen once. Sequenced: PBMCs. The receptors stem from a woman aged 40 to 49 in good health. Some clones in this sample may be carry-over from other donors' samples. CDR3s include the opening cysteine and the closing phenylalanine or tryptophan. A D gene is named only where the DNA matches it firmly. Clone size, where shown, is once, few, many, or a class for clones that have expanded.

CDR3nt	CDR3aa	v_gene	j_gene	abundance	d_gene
TGTGCCAGCAGTTCTGTTGGAAGCGGGGCCCGGGATGAGCAGTTCTTC	CASSSVGSGARDEQFF	TRBV28	TRBJ2-1	once	TRBD2
TGTGCCTGGAGTGTACAATCTGATACGCAGTATTTT	CAWSVQSDTQYF	TRBV30	TRBJ2-3	-	-
TGTGCCAGCAGCCTACAGAATGAAGGAAACACCATATATTTT	CASSLQNEGNTIYF	TRBV9	TRBJ1-3	-	-
TGTGCCAGCAGCGTAAGGGAGGGGTCCTACAATGAGCAGTTCTTC	CASSVREGSYNEQFF	TRBV9	TRBJ2-1	-	TRBD2
TGTGCCAGCAGCCCTGTTGGGGGCCCTAGAGAAAAACTGTTTTTT	CASSPVGGPREKLFF	TRBV7-9	TRBJ1-4	-	-
TGTGCCAGCAGCTCACTAGCATCGAACACCGGGGAGCTGTTTTTT	CASSSLASNTGELFF	TRBV11-2	TRBJ2-2	-	-
TGTGCCAGCTCACCACAAGAGGGATTTAACACTGAAGCTTTCTTT	CASSPQEGFNTEAFF	TRBV18	TRBJ1-1	once	-
TGTGCCAGCAGTTTGGGCAGGGTGACTAATGAAAAACTGTTTTTT	CASSLGRVTNEKLFF	TRBV28	TRBJ1-4	-	-
TGCAGCGTTGAACGGGGAACCTACGAGCAGTACTTC	CSVERGTYEQYF	TRBV29-1	TRBJ2-7	-	-
TGTGCCAGCAGCCAGGGGGGGTTCAATCAGCCCCAGCATTTT	CASSQGGFNQPQHF	TRBV7-2	TRBJ1-5	-	TRBD1
TGCAGCGCGGCGGGGGGCTTAAAGACCCAGTACTTC	CSAAGGLKTQYF	TRBV29-1	TRBJ2-5	-	TRBD2
TGTGCCAGCAGCGTACAGGGTTACACTGAAGCTTTCTTT	CASSVQGYTEAFF	TRBV9	TRBJ1-1	-	-
TGTGCCAGCAGTTCGCCCTACAGCTACGAGCAGTACTTC	CASSSPYSYEQYF	TRBV28	TRBJ2-7	-	-
TGCGCCAGCTTGGGGACTAGCGGGAGTATATATGAGCAGTTCTTC	CASLGTSGSIYEQFF	TRBV5-1	TRBJ2-1	few	TRBD2
TGTGCCAGCAGCTTGGGTCTAGCGTTGTACAATGAGCAGTTCTTC	CASSLGLALYNEQFF	TRBV5-4	TRBJ2-1	-	-
TGTGCCACCAGCAGCGACAGGCCGGGAAATGAAAAACTGTTTTTT	CATSSDRPGNEKLFF	TRBV15	TRBJ1-4	-	-
TGTGCCAGCAGAGGGACAGGGAGGTCTGGCTACACCTTC	CASRGTGRSGYTF	TRBV6-5	TRBJ1-2	-	TRBD1
TGTGCCAGCAGCTTAGGGGGGGACAGGGCGGACAATGAGCAGTTCTTC	CASSLGGDRADNEQFF	TRBV11-3	TRBJ2-1	-	TRBD1
TGTGCCACCAGCAGAGAGGGAAGACTCACAGATACGCAGTATTTT	CATSREGRLTDTQYF	TRBV15	TRBJ2-3	-	-
TGCGCCAGCAGTGACGGCAATCAAGAGACCCAGTACTTC	CASSDGNQETQYF	TRBV10-1	TRBJ2-5	-	-
TGTGCTAGCAGTTTCAGACAGGGGGCTTGGGGCTACACCTTC	CASSFRQGAWGYTF	TRBV27	TRBJ1-2	-	TRBD1
TGTGCCAGCAGCTTGGGACTAGCGAGAAGGAATGAGCAGTTCTTC	CASSLGLARRNEQFF	TRBV28	TRBJ2-1	few	TRBD2
TGCAGCGTTGAGCCGATAGGTGGAAATGAAAAACTGTTTTTT	CSVEPIGGNEKLFF	TRBV29-1	TRBJ1-4	few	-
TGTGCCAGCAGCTTTACAGGGGGAGGTACTGAAGCTTTCTTT	CASSFTGGGTEAFF	TRBV5-5	TRBJ1-1	once	TRBD1
TGCAGCGTTGGGGGATCTTATAGCACAGATACGCAGTATTTT	CSVGGSYSTDTQYF	TRBV29-1	TRBJ2-3	-	-
TGTGCCAGTATGCGGTATAGCAATCAGCCCCAGCATTTT	CASMRYSNQPQHF	TRBV19	TRBJ1-5	-	-
TGTGCCAGCAGCGCGGGGCAGGGTAGCGCCTATGGCTACACCTTC	CASSAGQGSAYGYTF	TRBV9	TRBJ1-2	once	-
TGTGCCAGCAGCGCCAGGGACAGGCTTAACACTGAAGCTTTCTTT	CASSARDRLNTEAFF	TRBV7-2	TRBJ1-1	few	TRBD1
TGTGCCAGCAGTTCGGAACTCCGGGGTCAGCCCCAGCATTTT	CASSSELRGQPQHF	TRBV6-4	TRBJ1-5	-	-
TGTGCCAGCAGCCAACACTCCTGGGAGGCCAGCTTC	CASSQHSWEASF	TRBV28	TRBJ2-7	once	-
TGTGCCAGCAGACTCCTCGGGGAGCAGTACTTC	CASRLLGEQYF	TRBV7-2	TRBJ2-7	-	-
TGTGCCAGCAGCGTAGGTCTAGCGGGATGGGGGGTGGGCAATGAGCAGTTCTTC	CASSVGLAGWGVGNEQFF	TRBV9	TRBJ2-1	-	TRBD2
TGTGCCAGCAGTGAGGGGAATAGGCCCAATGAGCAGTTCTTC	CASSEGNRPNEQFF	TRBV2	TRBJ2-1	-	-
TGCGCCAGCAGTCCCCTCGGCGGGGCAACGAACACCGGGGAGCTGTTTTTT	CASSPLGGATNTGELFF	TRBV4-3	TRBJ2-2	-	-
TGTGCCAGCAGTAAAGTAGCGGGAGGAACTCCCGGGGAGCTGTTTTTT	CASSKVAGGTPGELFF	TRBV7-3	TRBJ2-2	few	TRBD2
TGTGCCACCAGCCCGGACATGGGTCGCGAGACCCAGTACTTC	CATSPDMGRETQYF	TRBV15	TRBJ2-5	few	-
TGTGCCAGCAGTTACTCAGCACAGACGAACACTGAAGCTTTCTTT	CASSYSAQTNTEAFF	TRBV6-6	TRBJ1-1	-	-
TGTGCCAGCAGTTCCGCCGGCGAGATTTCCGGCAATGAGCAGTTCTTC	CASSSAGEISGNEQFF	TRBV28	TRBJ2-1	-	-
TGTGCCAGCAGCCAATCCCCAGACGGACCCTACGAGCAGTACTTC	CASSQSPDGPYEQYF	TRBV4-2	TRBJ2-7	-	-
TGTGCCAGCAGTTTATCGGCTACCTACAATGAGCAGTTCTTC	CASSLSATYNEQFF	TRBV28	TRBJ2-1	-	-